This TCR beta chain was retrieved from a study of cytomegalovirus exposure and HLA in healthy donors. General study findings and limits: TCR beta chains numbering roughly 150 were designated cytomegalovirus-associated.

This clone was detected only a few times. The antigen is undetermined. PCR employed 60 Vbeta and 13 Jbeta primers. Clones were read by immunoSEQ multiplex PCR, and TCRdb kept only the in-frame ones, dropping some. Among roughly 100,000 clones listed, around 10% were seen once. This CDR3 region has 13 residues. Unmatched junction bases numbered 1, after V lost 3 bases and J lost 4 bases. Germline V gene sequence: CDR1 LGHNA, CDR2 YSLEER. The TCR was taken from a man aged 40-49 years in good health and CMV-seropositive. This rearrangement joins TRBV4-3 to TRBJ1-2; TRBD1 matches 8 bases. Sequencing used PBMCs. The CDR3 reads CASSQTGVYGYTF. CDR3 coding DNA: TGCGCCAGCAGCCAGACAGGGGTCTATGGCTACACCTTC.